This T cell receptor beta chain stems from a study of tumor-infiltrating lymphocytes in primary liver carcinoma. Priming with a constant-region primer yielded TCR beta cDNA from roughly 0.45 ug total RNA. TCR beta libraries came from three nested multiplex PCR rounds using slightly modified ARM-PCR. Forward primers for TRBV1-TRBV30 and a C-beta reverse primer served the first two PCR rounds, at around 9 cycles each. One entry per CDR3 protein, called by TCRdb with MiXCR from the multiplex PCR reads. Among around 47,000 distinct CDR3 sequences listed, 73% were seen once. The CDR3 is 16 residues long. Trimming pared 0 bases from V and 7 bases from J, leaving 16 bases between. Looked up from germline, CDR1 is LGHDT and CDR2 is YNNKEL (reference sequence). Total RNA and DNA came together from around 20-30 mg of bulk tissue without cell sorting. There were only treatment-naive patients, all with chronic HBV infection.

Specimen: liver tumor tissue from sampling region 2. Sample subset: tumor region T2, inferior pole. The chain recombines TRBV3-1 with TRBJ2-1; maybe TRBD2 (6 bases). The source is a middle-aged man with primary liver carcinoma and hepatitis B virus infection. As DNA, the CDR3 is TGTGCCAGCAGCCAAGATAGGACTCTTGCGGGGAATGAGCAGTTCTTC. It encodes CASSQDRTLAGNEQFF.